The T cell receptor beta chain described here comes from a study of identical twins. The study, taken as a whole, reports: In beta out-of-frame sequences, the excess sharing between twins was weaker.

A universal primer site arose from template switching, and cDNA bore unique molecular identifiers. TCRdb reprocessed the 5' RACE reads with MiXCR, giving one entry per CDR3 protein. Among 450,000 to 650,000 distinct CDR3 sequences listed, just under 10% were seen once. This clonotype was counted a few times. Its antigen is still unknown. The ends lost 3 bases at V and 7 bases at J; junction bases unmatched: 15. The germline V gene has CDR1 DFQATT and CDR2 SNEGSKA (reference sequence). The CDR3 has 15 residues. These data also featured in a second study, about yellow fever vaccine responses in identical twins. That paper notes: Twin vaccine T cell responses reportedly seemed partly convergent, partly personalized.

The TCR was taken from a woman in her late teens or twenties in good health. The chain uses TRBV20-1 and TRBJ2-7, with 7 positions matching TRBD2. Sequenced: PBMCs. The CDR3 protein is CSASTTGGSSDEQYF. The CDR3 DNA follows: TGCAGTGCTAGTACTACGGGAGGCTCCTCGGATGAGCAGTACTTC.